This entry lists 10 T cell receptor beta chains sequenced from one sample in a study of blood T cell repertoires in COVID-19. This table comes from immunoSEQ multiplex PCR, and its TCRdb copy is limited to in-frame clones, with some not included. This repertoire shows a few hundred thousand clones, 80% to 90% found once; its top ten account for roughly 4.3%. Sample: PBMCs or T cells enriched from blood (not recorded which). The source of these receptors is a woman between 25 and 40 years old who had recovered from COVID-19.

The genes are TRBV2 and TRBJ2-5, with 12 positions matching TRBD1. Germline assignment: CDR1 SNHLY and CDR2 FYNNEI. There are 16 residues in the CDR3. V gave up 6 bases and J gave up 3 bases; unmatched junction bases: 8. The CDR3 nucleotides are TGTGCCAGCAGACCCCAGGGACAGGGGGCGAAAGAGACCCAGTACTTC. This gives the protein CASRPQGQGAKETQYF.

This chain connects TRBV5-4 to TRBJ2-7; D may be TRBD1 (5 bases). The V end lost 5 bases, the J end lost 0 bases, and 9 bases lay between the germline ends. Germline values: CDR1 SGHNT, CDR2 YYREEE (reference sequence). The CDR3 is 13 amino acids. The CDR3 sequence: CASRDIPSYEQYF. DNA of the CDR3: TGTGCCAGCAGGGACATCCCCTCCTACGAGCAGTACTTC.

This clone appeared many times. This chain connects TRBV5-6 to TRBJ1-1; TRBD1 might be the D (6 bases). V dropped 3 bases and J dropped 9 bases, with 18 bases sitting between them. Germline V gives CDR1 SGHDT, CDR2 YYEEEE. The CDR3 contains 14 residues. CDR3 sequence reads: CASSSTGMVGQAFF. The CDR3 bases are TGTGCCAGCAGCTCTACAGGGATGGTCGGGCAAGCTTTCTTT. The full variable domain, its missing parts supplied by reference TRBV5-6 and TRBJ1-1, is DAGVTQSPTHLIKTRGQQVTLRCSPKSGHDTVSWYQQALGQGPQFIFQYYEEEERQRGNFPDRFSGHQFPNYSSELNVNALLLGDSALYLCASSSTGMVGQAFFGQGTRLTVV.

The chain carries TRBV28 and TRBJ1-2, with 8 nucleotides matching TRBD1. This CDR3 comprises 14 residues. Germline V gives CDR1 MDHEN, CDR2 SYDVKM. V was clipped by 10 bases and J by 8 bases; unmatched bases: 15. CDR3 nucleotides: TGTGCCACCCACAAACCAGGGGGCGCGGGAGGCTACACCTTC. This sequence encodes CATHKPGGAGGYTF.

This sequence joins TRBV19 and TRBJ1-6; D possibly corresponds to TRBD1 (6 bases). CDR1 LNHDA and CDR2 SQIVND come from the germline V gene (reference sequence). V was trimmed by 9 bases and J by 8 bases, leaving 23 bases between them. There are 16 residues in the CDR3. CDR3: CARLPGASGSDSPLHF. Here the CDR3 DNA reads TGTGCCAGACTGCCAGGGGCTTCGGGTTCGGATTCACCCCTCCACTTT. Based on the CDR3 plus reference TRBV19 and TRBJ1-6, the full variable domain is DGGITQSPKYLFRKEGQNVTLSCEQNLNHDAMYWYRQDPGQGLRLIYYSQIVNDFQKGDIAEGYSVSREKKESFPLTVTSAQKNPTAFYLCARLPGASGSDSPLHFGNGTRLTVT.

The chain is built from TRBV11-2 and TRBJ1-1; 9 bases are a match to TRBD1. From germline, CDR1 is SGHAT and CDR2 FQNNGV. This CDR3 has 15 amino acids. Trimming cost V 4 bases and J 3 bases; bases outside gene matches: 6. CDR3 region: CASSYTGGRHTEAFF. The CDR3 DNA follows: TGTGCCAGCAGCTATACAGGGGGCCGACACACTGAAGCTTTCTTT.

In its sample, this clone was seen a few times. This chain uses TRBV29-1 with TRBJ2-7, with D uncertain. V lost 5 bases, J lost 1 base, and 12 bases lay in between. Germline V CDR1 and CDR2: SQVTM, ANQGSEA. The CDR3 has 13 amino acids. The CDR3 reads CSVTSGPSYEQYF. CDR3 DNA: TGCAGCGTTACCAGTGGGCCTTCCTACGAGCAGTACTTC.

The chain uses TRBV4-2 and TRBJ1-5, with 8 bases fitting TRBD1. The junction had 11 bases not matched to a gene; V was cut back by 2 bases and J by 5 bases. Germline V gene data show CDR1 as LGHNA and CDR2 as YNFKEQ. The CDR3 extends over 17 amino acids. This CDR3 is CASSQPGAGGADQPQHF. The DNA of the CDR3 is TGTGCCAGCAGCCAACCCGGAGCAGGGGGCGCGGATCAGCCCCAGCATTTT.

CDR3 residues: CASSPVSYPGQGDEKLFF. The CDR3 nucleotides read TGTGCCAGCAGCCCCGTCTCCTACCCGGGACAGGGGGACGAAAAACTGTTTTTT. The chain is built from TRBV28 and TRBJ1-4, with TRBD1 identical over 11 bases. This CDR3 has 18 amino acids. Germline CDR1 and CDR2: MDHEN and SYDVKM. V shed 6 bases, J shed 8 bases, and the junction held 17 bases outside the gene matches.

The chain couples TRBV7-8 to TRBJ1-6; D possibly corresponds to TRBD1 (6 bases). Per the germline V gene, CDR1 is SGHVS and CDR2 is FQNEAQ. Trimming pared 1 base from V and 10 bases from J, leaving 23 bases between. The CDR3 runs to 18 residues. The CDR3 here is CASSLVSRGQGVRSPLHF. As DNA, the CDR3 is TGTGCCAGCAGCTTAGTCAGCCGGGGACAAGGGGTTAGGTCACCCCTCCACTTT. Variable domain in full (rest from reference TRBV7-8 and TRBJ1-6): GAGVSQSPRYKVAKRGQDVALRCDPISGHVSLFWYQQALGQGPEFLTYFQNEAQLDKSGLPSDRFFAERPEGSVSTLKIQRTQQEDSAVYLCASSLVSRGQGVRSPLHFGNGTRLTVT.